Shown below are 28 T cell receptor beta chains from a single sample sequenced in a study of naive and memory T cell subsets. Four PCR rounds used nested alpha and beta constant region primers plus the SP2 primer. TCRdb independently ran MiXCR on the UMI-ligation and nested PCR reads; one entry per CDR3 protein. The repertoire holds around 33,000 distinct CDR3 sequences, with about 6.9% as singletons. Treatment: skin biopsy from PPD injection site in Mantoux-positive individual. An oligonucleotide containing a UMI was ligated to the 3' end of TCR cDNA. The sequencing used skin, collected from a tuberculin skin test site. These receptors were collected from an adult in good health.

This clonotype was seen ten or more times. V usage is TRBV24-1 and J usage is TRBJ2-7; possible D gene TRBD1, 6 bases. V was trimmed by 4 bases and J by 7 bases, leaving 7 bases between them. CDR3 length: 11 amino acids. The germline CDR1 and CDR2 sequences are KGHDR and SFDVKD. CDR3 nucleotides: TGTGCCACCAGTGACGGACAGGAGCAGTACTTC. As protein: CATSDGQEQYF.

This clonotype was detected a few times. The V call is TRBV27, the J call TRBJ2-3; TRBD2 might be the D (5 bases). The CDR3 length is 15 residues. Trimming took off 4 bases at V and 0 bases at J, with 11 bases between the two ends. Germline CDR1 and CDR2: MNHEY and SMNVEV (reference sequence). The CDR3 nucleotides read TGTGCCAGCAGTTCCGGGATATCTAGCACAGATACGCAGTATTTT. Translated, it gives CASSSGISSTDTQYF.

The CDR3 nucleotides read TGTGCCAGCAGTCGGACAGTTCGAGGCTACGAGCAGTACTTC. Amino acid sequence: CASSRTVRGYEQYF. The chain joins TRBV2 to TRBJ2-7; tentatively, D is TRBD1 (6 bases). Germline lookup yields CDR1 SNHLY and CDR2 FYNNEI. This CDR3 spans 14 amino acids. Deletions cut 5 bases from V and 3 bases from J, with 14 bases between.

This chain joins TRBV14 and TRBJ2-7; no firm D call. The CDR3 extends over 13 amino acids. The germline CDR1 and CDR2 sequences are SGHDN and FVKESK. Trimming cost V 1 base and J 3 bases, with 7 bases left between them. The DNA of the CDR3 is TGTGCCAGCAGCCAAGGTGGCAGCTACGAGCAGTACTTC. As protein: CASSQGGSYEQYF.

This clonotype came up many times. V usage is TRBV6-2 or TRBV6-3 and J usage is TRBJ2-3, with 8 bases aligning to TRBD2. This CDR3 spans 16 amino acids. V lost 5 bases, J lost 2 bases, and 9 bases stayed unmatched. Germline V CDR1 and CDR2: MNHEY, SVGEGT. The CDR3 nucleotides read TGTGCCAGCAGTCGGACGAGCGGGGGTTTCACAGATACGCAGTATTTT. The encoded protein is CASSRTSGGFTDTQYF.

The table lists this clonotype with a few counts. The J gene is TRBJ2-7, the V gene TRBV7-9; 10 nucleotides match TRBD1. V was clipped by 5 bases and J by 2 bases; unmatched bases: 6. Germline lookup yields CDR1 SEHNR and CDR2 FQNEAQ (reference sequence). CDR3 length equals 15 residues. CDR3 sequence reads: CASSPGTGVTYEQYF. In DNA form, the CDR3 reads TGTGCCAGCAGCCCCGGGACAGGGGTTACCTACGAGCAGTACTTC. Using reference TRBV7-9 and TRBJ2-7 for the parts outside the CDR3, the full variable domain is DTGVSQNPRHKITKRGQNVTFRCDPISEHNRLYWYRQTLGQGPEFLTYFQNEAQLEKSRLLSDRFSAERPKGSFSTLEIQRTEQGDSAMYLCASSPGTGVTYEQYFGPGTRLTVT.

This clonotype appeared many times. The chain links TRBV3-1 to TRBJ2-1; D gene uncertain. Trimming stripped 1 base from V and 10 bases from J, with 5 bases between. CDR1 and CDR2 (germline): LGHDT, YNNKEL (reference sequence). The CDR3 consists of 11 residues. The CDR3 DNA is TGTGCCAGCAGCCAAGCCGGAGAGCAGTTCTTC. Translating it yields CASSQAGEQFF.

This clonotype was seen ten or more times. The CDR3 bases are TGTGCCAGCAGCTCACCTCGGCCGGGACCCAGTGGAGGGGAGCTGTTTTTT. Its protein product is CASSSPRPGPSGGELFF. This chain joins TRBV7-2 and TRBJ2-2, with D possibly being TRBD1 or TRBD2 (5 bases each). Trimming stripped 4 bases from V and 8 bases from J, with 23 bases between. The CDR3 is made up of 17 amino acids. The germline V gene encodes CDR1 SGHTA and CDR2 FQGNSA.

This clonotype came up a few times. V and J are TRBV20-1 and TRBJ2-5, with 8 bases matching TRBD2. This CDR3 region has 16 residues. J gave up 5 bases and V 2 bases, and 13 bases lay outside the gene matches. Germline V gene lookup returns CDR1 DFQATT and CDR2 SNEGSKA (reference sequence). The CDR3 reads CSARFSASGWLETQYF. In DNA form, the CDR3 reads TGCAGTGCTAGATTTTCGGCTAGCGGGTGGTTGGAGACCCAGTACTTC.

This clonotype was observed at least ten times. This chain joins TRBV2 and TRBJ2-2, with a possible D match to TRBD1 (6 bases). CDR1 SNHLY and CDR2 FYNNEI come from the germline V gene. The CDR3 has 15 residues. V was pared by 3 bases and J by 4 bases, with 12 bases between. CDR3 region: CASSEGQGTTGELFF. The CDR3 coding sequence is TGTGCCAGCAGTGAGGGTCAGGGGACCACCGGGGAGCTGTTTTTT.

This chain joins TRBV10-2 and TRBJ2-5; D is unresolved. The CDR3 contains 11 residues. Germline CDR1 and CDR2: WSHSY and SAAADI. V lost 5 bases, J lost 1 base, and 2 bases lay in between. CDR3 amino acids: CASSCQETQYF. CDR3 nucleotides: TGCGCCAGCAGTTGCCAAGAGACCCAGTACTTC.

This clonotype was seen ten or more times. The chain joins TRBV7-9 to TRBJ2-1, with D perhaps matching TRBD2 (6 bases). The CDR3 runs to 22 residues. Between the trimmed V and J ends, which lost 5 bases and 6 bases, there was a span of 38 bases. The germline gives CDR1 SEHNR, CDR2 FQNEAQ (reference sequence). CDR3 loop: CASSPFFAGLANFGWRGNEQFF. CDR3 coding DNA: TGTGCCAGCAGCCCATTTTTCGCGGGCCTGGCCAATTTCGGTTGGAGGGGCAATGAGCAGTTCTTC. Full variable domain (missing parts from reference TRBV7-9 and TRBJ2-1): DTGVSQNPRHKITKRGQNVTFRCDPISEHNRLYWYRQTLGQGPEFLTYFQNEAQLEKSRLLSDRFSAERPKGSFSTLEIQRTEQGDSAMYLCASSPFFAGLANFGWRGNEQFFGPGTRLTVL.

This clonotype was counted at least ten times. The genes are TRBV4-1 and TRBJ2-7, with D perhaps TRBD1 (6 bases). V was pared by 1 base and J by 0 bases, with 10 bases between. This CDR3 is 15 amino acids long. The germline V gene has CDR1 MGHRA and CDR2 YSYEKL. CDR3 coding DNA: TGCGCCAGCAGCCAAGTCCAGGGGAACTCCTACGAGCAGTACTTC. As protein: CASSQVQGNSYEQYF.

The table lists this clonotype with many counts. The chain joins TRBV5-6 to TRBJ1-5, with 8 bases identical to TRBD1. Germline V gene sequence: CDR1 SGHDT, CDR2 YYEEEE. J gave up 10 bases and V 2 bases, and 8 bases lay outside the gene matches. This CDR3 is built from 14 residues. This chain's CDR3 is CASSLTGTGDPQHF. In DNA, the CDR3 is TGTGCCAGCAGCTTAACGGGGACAGGAGACCCCCAGCATTTT.

Ten or more counts support this clonotype. This chain uses TRBV20-1 with TRBJ2-2, with D unclear. Per germline, CDR1 DFQATT and CDR2 SNEGSKA (reference sequence). The CDR3 runs 15 residues. V was pared by 3 bases and J by 6 bases, with 17 bases between. The CDR3 protein is CSARPRTARAGELFF. CDR3 DNA sequence: TGCAGTGCTAGGCCCAGGACGGCAAGGGCCGGGGAGCTGTTTTTT.

This clonotype was counted ten times or more. This CDR3 is CSARMPRTGWTYEQYF. In nucleotides, the CDR3 is TGCAGTGCTAGAATGCCCCGGACAGGGTGGACCTACGAGCAGTACTTC. The gene calls are TRBV20-1 and TRBJ2-7; 8 bases match TRBD1. The CDR3 loop spans 16 amino acids. Unmatched junction bases numbered 11, after V lost 2 bases and J lost 2 bases. Germline loops: CDR1 DFQATT, CDR2 SNEGSKA (reference sequence).

Only a few counts were recorded for this clonotype. The rearrangement links TRBV23-1 to TRBJ2-3; TRBD1 matches 11 bases. TRBV23-1 is treated as an ORF (open reading frame) with a function not yet certain. The CDR3 totals 16 residues. J gave up 4 bases and V 7 bases, and 10 bases lay outside the gene matches. The CDR3: CASTLRTGGCADTQYF. CDR3 in DNA: TGCGCCAGCACCCTTCGGACAGGGGGCTGTGCAGATACGCAGTATTTT.

As concerns this clonotype: A much more abundant neighbour one base away suggests this may be a read error. V gene TRBV7-6 combines with J gene TRBJ1-6; D is perhaps TRBD1 (6 bases). Germline CDR1 reads SGHVS; CDR2 reads FNYEAQ. This CDR3 is 15 amino acids long. Trimming left V 1 base short and J 8 bases short, with 12 bases between. CDR3 region: CASSLVGGCDSPLHF. For the CDR3, the DNA is TGTGCCAGCAGCTTAGTGGGGGGCTGTGATTCACCCCTCCACTTT.

There are many counts of this clonotype. The V call is TRBV7-9, the J call TRBJ2-7; a possible D gene is TRBD1 (5 bases). Germline V CDR1 and CDR2: SEHNR, FQNEAQ (reference sequence). V shed 5 bases and J shed 3 bases, with 17 bases lying between them. CDR3 size: 15 residues. The chain's CDR3 is CASSQDMWPDYEQYF. CDR3 DNA: TGTGCCAGCAGCCAGGACATGTGGCCCGACTACGAGCAGTACTTC.

This clonotype has more than one count but fewer than ten. The rearrangement joins TRBV6-5 to TRBJ1-1, with D perhaps TRBD1 (5 bases). The CDR3 runs to 14 residues. The V and J ends lost 2 bases and 4 bases respectively, with 11 bases between them. Germline loops: CDR1 MNHEY, CDR2 SVGAGI. CDR3 nucleotide sequence: TGTGCCAGCAGTTACGGGACTACTGGCACTGAAGCTTTCTTT. It codes for CASSYGTTGTEAFF.

This clonotype was picked up many times. The V gene is TRBV6-1, the J gene TRBJ2-4; perhaps TRBD1 as D (6 bases). V gave up 8 bases and J gave up 0 bases, with 14 bases separating them. The germline CDR1 and CDR2 sequences are MNHNS and SASEGT. The CDR3 spans 15 residues. The CDR3 spells CASGPGHLAKNIQYF. Written as DNA, the CDR3 is TGTGCCAGCGGACCGGGACACCTAGCCAAAAACATTCAGTACTTC.

In its sample, this clonotype is medium-sized (0.01 to 0.1%). A read error may produce the germline difference seen at one junction end. The chain is built from TRBV18 and TRBJ2-7; tentatively, D is TRBD1 (5 bases). This CDR3 spans 12 amino acids. In germline, CDR1 is KGHSH, CDR2 LQKENI. CDR3 loop: CASSRDSYEQYF. Written as DNA, the CDR3 is TGCGCCAGCAGCCGCGACAGTTACGAGCAGTACTTC.

This clonotype was observed many times. DNA of the CDR3: TGCAGCGCCCAGGGGGACATCACTGAAGCTTTCTTT. Amino acid sequence: CSAQGDITEAFF. V is TRBV29-1 and J is TRBJ1-1; 7 nucleotides match TRBD1. Germline V lookup: CDR1 SQVTM, CDR2 ANQGSEA. After removal of 7 bases from V and 4 bases from J, the junction contained 6 bases not matched to a gene. The CDR3 has 12 amino acids.

This clonotype was seen a handful of times. The chain joins TRBV19 to TRBJ1-5; D is uncertain. Trimming took off 8 bases at V and 0 bases at J, with 17 bases between the two ends. In germline, CDR1 is LNHDA, CDR2 SQIVND (reference sequence). This CDR3 spans 16 amino acids. CDR3 protein: CASATTLFYSNQPQHF. The CDR3 region has the DNA TGTGCCAGTGCAACGACACTTTTCTATAGCAATCAGCCCCAGCATTTT.

This clonotype showed up just a few times. This chain links TRBV18 with TRBJ1-2; D possibly corresponds to TRBD1 (6 bases). CDR3 length: 14 residues. Germline assignment: CDR1 KGHSH and CDR2 LQKENI. V lost 4 bases and J 7 bases, leaving 16 bases between the germline ends. In DNA form, the CDR3 reads TGTGCCAGCTCACAATCCGGGACAATCGGTGGCTACACCTTC. This gives the protein CASSQSGTIGGYTF. The full variable domain, with the rest looked up from reference TRBV18 and TRBJ1-2, is NAGVMQNPRHLVRRRGQEARLRCSPMKGHSHVYWYRQLPEEGLKFMVYLQKENIIDESGMPKERFSAEFPKEGPSILRIQQVVRGDSAAYFCASSQSGTIGGYTFGSGTRLTVV.

The rearrangement links TRBV27 to TRBJ1-5; no firm D call. V shed 8 bases and J shed 5 bases, with 10 bases lying between them. This CDR3 comprises 12 residues. Germline V lookup: CDR1 MNHEY, CDR2 SMNVEV (reference sequence). The CDR3 here is CASGPGHQPQHF. For the CDR3, the DNA is TGTGCCAGCGGACCCGGGCATCAGCCCCAGCATTTT.

This chain uses TRBV5-6 with TRBJ1-6; D call uncertain. The CDR3 consists of 14 residues. CDR1 SGHDT and CDR2 YYEEEE come from the germline V gene. The V end was cut by 4 bases, the J end by 6 bases, with 11 bases between. The CDR3 DNA is TGTGCCAGCAGCGGAGGTACGGGTAATTCACCCCTCCACTTT. Translating it yields CASSGGTGNSPLHF.

This clonotype has ten or more counts. This chain uses TRBV7-8 with TRBJ2-1, with TRBD2 identical over 12 bases. Germline values: CDR1 SGHVS, CDR2 FQNEAQ. V dropped 5 bases and J dropped 7; count of bases not matched to a gene: 9. The CDR3 consists of 16 residues. The chain's CDR3 is CASSLLLAGGPNEQFF. For the CDR3, the DNA is TGTGCCAGCAGCCTCCTCCTAGCGGGGGGGCCGAATGAGCAGTTCTTC.